This T cell receptor beta chain was profiled in a study of cytomegalovirus exposure and HLA in healthy donors. For the study at large: A previous analysis identified approximately 120 million unique TCR beta sequences derived from 180 million or so T cells.

CDR3 length: 16 residues. Trimming removed 5 bases from V and 2 bases from J; junction bases left unmatched: 9. Germline assignment: CDR1 SNHLY and CDR2 FYNNEI. Turning to this clone: No antigen is known for it.

General study findings and limits: Earlier results showed most TCR beta V segments being productive about 90% or about 30% of the time.

Vbeta (60) and Jbeta (13) primers were used in the PCR. Repertoires were generated with immunoSEQ multiplex PCR, while TCRdb's copy carries only in-frame clones and drops some. The sample has about 65,000 clones; 62% are singletons. This receptor was identified in a man between 25 and 39 years old in good health and CMV-seronegative. The sequenced sample consisted of PBMCs. The chain combines TRBV2 with TRBJ2-5; 9 bases align to TRBD1. The CDR3 reads CASSQDRGGRQETQYF. CDR3 coding DNA: TGTGCCAGCAGTCAGGACAGGGGAGGTCGTCAAGAGACCCAGTACTTC.